This T cell receptor beta chain is from a study of shared clonotypes between healthy human individuals. The table came from immunoSEQ multiplex PCR; TCRdb's copy has only in-frame clones and leaves some out. The sample lists over 700,000 clones, around 70% seen once, with approximately 1.8% in the top ten. J lost 8 bases, V lost 4 bases, and 8 bases had no gene match. Germline assignment: CDR1 KGHSH and CDR2 LQKENI. This CDR3 has 15 amino acids. The rearrangement uses TRBV18 and TRBJ2-4, with 10 bases aligning to TRBD1. Source material: memory CD4+ T cells sorted from blood. Subset denoted: CD45RA-negative fraction. The clonotype was recovered from a woman aged 25 to 45 in good health. The CDR3 nucleotides read TGTGCCAGCTCACTCGGACAGGGGGTTACGGACATTCAGTACTTC. Translated, it gives CASSLGQGVTDIQYF.